The following is a T cell receptor (beta chain) sequence with its context. These data are taken from a study of blood T cell repertoires in COVID-19. Study-wide background: In each case, the material was cDNA or gDNA derived from T cells, B-cell-depleted T cells, or PBMCs.

The J segment lost 5 bases and the V segment lost 2 bases, leaving 7 bases of the junction unmatched. Germline V CDR1 and CDR2: KGHSH, LQKENI. The CDR3 sequence is 17 residues long. Measured with immunoSEQ multiplex PCR; TCRdb has only the in-frame clones, and not every one. Among about 150,000 clones, 80% to 90% were seen once, and the ten largest hold 10% to 13%. V gene TRBV18 combines with J gene TRBJ2-3; TRBD2 matches 13 bases. The clonotype comes from a man in his 60s with active or convalescent COVID-19. What was sequenced was peripheral blood. The CDR3 is CASSPGLAGAGGDTQYF. Here the CDR3 DNA reads TGTGCCAGCTCACCAGGACTAGCGGGAGCGGGAGGAGATACGCAGTATTTT.